This entry lists 10 T cell receptor beta chains sequenced from one sample in a study of vaccination and CD4 T cells after COVID-19. Noted treatment: roughly ten-day PBMC culture with coronavirus spike peptide pools or control peptides (ViraFEST assay). Their recognized antigens are unknown. Sequencing of cultured CD4+ T cell DNA used the Oncomine TCR Beta short-read assay. TCRdb reprocessed the PCR reads with MiXCR, giving one entry per CDR3 protein. The table records tens of thousands of distinct CDR3 sequences, more than 40% of them present only once. The sequencing here drew on CD4+ T cells from blood, cultured in vitro, taken before SARS-CoV-2 vaccination. These receptors came from a human donor who received a COVID-19 vaccine.

This chain uses TRBV23-1 with TRBJ1-2; D gene unclear. TRBV23-1 is filed as an ORF, its function uncertain. CDR3 length: 16 amino acids. Between the trimmed V and J ends, which lost 3 bases and 8 bases, there was a span of 22 bases. The CDR3 bases are TGCGCCAGCAGTCAGAGATCTACCTATGACTTGGGCGGCTACACCTTC. Translation gives CASSQRSTYDLGGYTF.

This chain joins TRBV24-1 and TRBJ2-5, with TRBD2 matching over 11 bases. Germline values: CDR1 KGHDR, CDR2 SFDVKD. This CDR3 has 16 residues. The junction had 6 bases not matched to a gene; V was cut back by 3 bases and J by 4 bases. The CDR3 nucleotides read TGTGCCACCAGTGATATAGCGACTAGCGGGGCAGAGACCCAGTACTTC. Translation: CATSDIATSGAETQYF.

This chain links TRBV18 with TRBJ1-5, with 8 bases identical to TRBD1. With V trimmed by 5 bases and J by 0 bases, 6 bases remained unmatched. CDR1 and CDR2 from the germline V gene are KGHSH and LQKENI. The CDR3 has 16 amino acids. The CDR3 DNA reads TGTGCCAGCTCATCGGACAGGGATTATAGCAATCAGCCCCAGCATTTT. It encodes CASSSDRDYSNQPQHF. Full variable domain (remainder filled in from reference TRBV18 and TRBJ1-5): NAGVMQNPRHLVRRRGQEARLRCSPMKGHSHVYWYRQLPEEGLKFMVYLQKENIIDESGMPKERFSAEFPKEGPSILRIQQVVRGDSAAYFCASSSDRDYSNQPQHFGDGTRLSIL.

The chain uses TRBV5-1 and TRBJ2-7, with 7 bases matching TRBD1. Per germline, CDR1 SGHRS and CDR2 YFSETQ. This CDR3 contains 14 residues. V lost 4 bases, J lost 1 base, and 5 bases stayed unmatched. CDR3 protein: CASSQDRWSYEQYF. CDR3 DNA: TGCGCCAGCAGCCAGGACAGGTGGTCCTACGAGCAGTACTTC.

The J gene is TRBJ2-3, the V gene TRBV12-3 or TRBV12-4; 11 positions match TRBD2. V lost 0 bases, J lost 4 bases, and 3 bases stayed unmatched. The CDR3 sequence is 16 residues long. DNA for the CDR3: TGTGCCAGCAGTTTAGCTAGCGGGGGGGCCGCAGATACGCAGTATTTT. Protein sequence: CASSLASGGAADTQYF.

V is TRBV18 and J is TRBJ1-5; the D is unclear. Germline CDR1 KGHSH, CDR2 LQKENI. This CDR3 spans 14 amino acids. The ends were cut back, 1 base at V and 1 base at J, with 5 bases in the middle. CDR3 residues: CASSPRVSNQPQHF. CDR3 DNA sequence: TGTGCCAGCTCACCACGGGTAAGCAATCAGCCCCAGCATTTT.

Only a few counts were recorded for this clonotype. The chain recombines TRBV2 with TRBJ1-2; 8 bases are shared with TRBD1. The germline V gene encodes CDR1 SNHLY and CDR2 FYNNEI. V shed 6 bases, J shed 5 bases, and the junction held 8 bases outside the gene matches. The CDR3 has 14 amino acids. CDR3 residues: CASRGTGGKYGYTF. As DNA, the CDR3 is TGTGCCAGCAGGGGGACAGGCGGTAAATATGGCTACACCTTC.

This clonotype was detected only a few times. The V gene is TRBV7-2, the J gene TRBJ1-6, with D possibly being TRBD1 (6 bases). Trimming removed 4 bases from V and 10 bases from J, with 14 bases in between. CDR1 and CDR2 from the germline V gene are SGHTA and FQGNSA. This CDR3 comprises 14 residues. The CDR3 region is CASSYARGGSPLHF. In nucleotides, the CDR3 is TGTGCCAGCAGCTACGCCAGGGGAGGCTCACCCCTCCACTTT.

The rearrangement uses TRBV12-3 or TRBV12-4 and TRBJ2-3; no firm D call. V was cut by 3 bases and J by 4 bases, with 14 bases left in between. The CDR3 spans 15 residues. In DNA form, the CDR3 reads TGTGCCAGCAGTTTCTATAACGGTGGACCAGATACGCAGTATTTT. This encodes CASSFYNGGPDTQYF.

The chain recombines TRBV6-1 with TRBJ1-5; 8 positions agree with TRBD1. The junction had 10 bases not matched to a gene; V was cut back by 2 bases and J by 4 bases. The CDR3 totals 17 residues. Germline V gene lookup returns CDR1 MNHNS and CDR2 SASEGT. CDR3 sequence reads: CASSERSPRQGNQPQHF. The CDR3, as DNA: TGTGCCAGCAGTGAAAGATCTCCGAGACAGGGGAATCAGCCCCAGCATTTT.